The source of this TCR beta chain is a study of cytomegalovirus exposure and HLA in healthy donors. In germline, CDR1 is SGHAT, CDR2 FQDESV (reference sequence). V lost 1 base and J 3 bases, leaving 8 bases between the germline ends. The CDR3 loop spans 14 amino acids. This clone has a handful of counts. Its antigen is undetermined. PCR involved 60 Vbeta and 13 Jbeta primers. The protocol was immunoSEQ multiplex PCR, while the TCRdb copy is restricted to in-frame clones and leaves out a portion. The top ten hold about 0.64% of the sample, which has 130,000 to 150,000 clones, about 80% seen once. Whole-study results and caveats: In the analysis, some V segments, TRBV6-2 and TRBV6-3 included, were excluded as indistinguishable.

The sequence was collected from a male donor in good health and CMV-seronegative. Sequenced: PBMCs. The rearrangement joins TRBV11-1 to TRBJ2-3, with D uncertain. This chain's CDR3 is CASSLETRTDTQYF. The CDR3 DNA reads TGTGCCAGCAGCTTAGAAACCAGAACAGATACGCAGTATTTT.